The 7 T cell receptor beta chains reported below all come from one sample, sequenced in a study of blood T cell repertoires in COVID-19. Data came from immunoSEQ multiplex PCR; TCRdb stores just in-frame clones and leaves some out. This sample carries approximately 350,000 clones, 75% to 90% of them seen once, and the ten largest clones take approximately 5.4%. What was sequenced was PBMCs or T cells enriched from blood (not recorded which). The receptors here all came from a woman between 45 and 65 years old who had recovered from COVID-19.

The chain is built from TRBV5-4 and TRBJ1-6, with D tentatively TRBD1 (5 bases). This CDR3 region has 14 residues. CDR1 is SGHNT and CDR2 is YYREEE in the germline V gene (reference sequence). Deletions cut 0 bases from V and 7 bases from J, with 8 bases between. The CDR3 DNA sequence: TGTGCCAGCAGCTTGGGGGGGAGGAATTCACCCCTCCACTTT. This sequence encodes CASSLGGRNSPLHF. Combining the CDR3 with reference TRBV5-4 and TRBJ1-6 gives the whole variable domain ETGVTQSPTHLIKTRGQQVTLRCSSQSGHNTVSWYQQALGQGPQFIFQYYREEENGRGNFPPRFSGLQFPNYSSELNVNALELDDSALYLCASSLGGRNSPLHFGNGTRLTVT.

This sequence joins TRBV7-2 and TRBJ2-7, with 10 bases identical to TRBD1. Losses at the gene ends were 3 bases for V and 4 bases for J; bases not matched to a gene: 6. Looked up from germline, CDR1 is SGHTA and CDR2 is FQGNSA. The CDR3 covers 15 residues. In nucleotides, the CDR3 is TGTGCCAGCAGCTTGCCGGGACAGGGGAAATACGAGCAGTACTTC. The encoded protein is CASSLPGQGKYEQYF.

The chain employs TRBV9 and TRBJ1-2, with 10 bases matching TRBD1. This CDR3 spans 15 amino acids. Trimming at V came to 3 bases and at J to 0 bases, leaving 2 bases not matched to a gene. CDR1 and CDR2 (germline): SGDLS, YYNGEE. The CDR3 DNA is TGTGCCAGCAGCGGACAGGGGGCGGCTAACTATGGCTACACCTTC. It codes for CASSGQGAANYGYTF.

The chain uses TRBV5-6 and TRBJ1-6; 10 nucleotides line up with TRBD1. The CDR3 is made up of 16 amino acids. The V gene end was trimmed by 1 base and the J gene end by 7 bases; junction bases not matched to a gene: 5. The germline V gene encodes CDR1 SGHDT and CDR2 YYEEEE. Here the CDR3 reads CASSLRDRGRNSPLHF. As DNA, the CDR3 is TGTGCCAGCAGCTTGCGGGACAGGGGAAGAAATTCACCCCTCCACTTT.

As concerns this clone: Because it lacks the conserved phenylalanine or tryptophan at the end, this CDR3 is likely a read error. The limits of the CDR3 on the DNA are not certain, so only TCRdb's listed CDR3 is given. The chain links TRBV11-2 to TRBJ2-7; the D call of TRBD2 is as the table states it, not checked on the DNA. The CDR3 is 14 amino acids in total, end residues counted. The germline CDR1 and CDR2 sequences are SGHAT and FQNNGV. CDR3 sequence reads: CASSLVTSGRAVFL.

The CDR3 nucleotides read TGTGCCAGCAGCCCCGGGACAGAGAATTCACCCCTCCACTTT. Amino acids: CASSPGTENSPLHF. This chain uses TRBV11-2 with TRBJ1-6; 7 nucleotides agree with TRBD1. The germline V gene has CDR1 SGHAT and CDR2 FQNNGV. CDR3 size: 14 residues. With 5 bases clipped from V and 7 bases from J, the junction kept 5 bases outside the gene matches. The complete variable domain, with remaining parts taken from reference TRBV11-2 and TRBJ1-6, reads EAGVAQSPRYKIIEKRQSVAFWCNPISGHATLYWYQQILGQGPKLLIQFQNNGVVDDSQLPKDRFSAERLKGVDSTLKIQPAKLEDSAVYLCASSPGTENSPLHFGNGTRLTVT.

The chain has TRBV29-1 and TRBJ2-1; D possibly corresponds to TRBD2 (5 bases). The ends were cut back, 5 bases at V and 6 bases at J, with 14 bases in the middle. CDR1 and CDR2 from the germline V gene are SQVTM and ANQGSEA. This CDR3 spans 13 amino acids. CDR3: CSVYSGLLNEQFF. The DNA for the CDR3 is TGCAGCGTTTACTCTGGACTTCTCAATGAGCAGTTCTTC.